Following are 26 T cell receptor beta chains from one sample sequenced in a study of T cell changes during pregnancy in multiple sclerosis. Here immunoSEQ multiplex PCR was the method, and the copy in TCRdb shows in-frame clones only, minus some. The sample holds about 64,000 clones, over 85% seen once. The sample here was peripheral blood, taken in the second trimester of pregnancy. The source is a female donor with multiple sclerosis, enrolled in a pregnancy study.

This sequence joins TRBV7-6 and TRBJ1-4, with D hard to call. CDR1 is SGHVS and CDR2 is FNYEAQ in the germline V gene. This CDR3 contains 15 residues. The germline V and J ends were trimmed by 0 bases and 5 bases, with 10 bases remaining between them. CDR3 DNA: TGTGCCAGCAGCTTAGCGCTTCGGGGAAATGAAAAACTGTTTTTT. Protein product: CASSLALRGNEKLFF.

The rearrangement uses TRBV28 and TRBJ1-5, with TRBD1 identical over 9 bases. Germline V gene sequence: CDR1 MDHEN, CDR2 SYDVKM. V lost 3 bases to trimming and J lost 5 bases; unmatched junction nucleotides: 2. The CDR3 is 14 amino acids. The CDR3 sequence: CASSLGQGHQPQHF. The CDR3 DNA sequence: TGTGCCAGCAGTTTGGGACAGGGTCATCAGCCCCAGCATTTT. Using reference TRBV28 and TRBJ1-5 for the parts outside the CDR3, the full variable domain is DVKVTQSSRYLVKRTGEKVFLECVQDMDHENMFWYRQDPGLGLRLIYFSYDVKMKEKGDIPEGYSVSREKKERFSLILESASTNQTSMYLCASSLGQGHQPQHFGDGTRLSIL.

The CDR3 here is CATLRTVDSNEQFF. The DNA of the CDR3 is TGTGCCACCTTACGGACAGTTGATAGCAATGAGCAGTTCTTC. The chain has TRBV25-1 and TRBJ2-1, with a weak D call TRBD1 (6 bases). This CDR3 has 14 amino acids. The V gene's germline CDR1 is MGHDK and CDR2 SYGVNS. The germline V and J ends were trimmed by 10 bases and 6 bases, with 19 bases remaining between them.

The V and J genes are TRBV5-4 and TRBJ2-3; TRBD1 agrees at 10 bases. Germline V gene lookup returns CDR1 SGHNT and CDR2 YYREEE (reference sequence). Trimming took 4 bases from V and 4 from J; bases not matched to a gene: 3. CDR3 length: 14 amino acids. CDR3 loop: CASSPDRGADTQYF. The CDR3 bases are TGTGCCAGCAGCCCGGACAGGGGGGCAGATACGCAGTATTTT.

The CDR3 region is CASSLTSGSSYEQYF. The CDR3 DNA follows: TGTGCCAGCAGCTTGACTAGCGGGAGTAGTTACGAGCAGTACTTC. The chain uses TRBV7-9 and TRBJ2-7; 12 nucleotides agree with TRBD2. The ends lost 3 bases at V and 4 bases at J; junction bases unmatched: 4. The V gene's germline CDR1 is SEHNR and CDR2 FQNEAQ (reference sequence). The CDR3 runs to 15 residues.

J is TRBJ2-3 and V is TRBV21-1; TRBD2 reflects the table's D call only, with no check against the DNA. TRBV21-1 is a listed pseudogene. The CDR3 extends over 16 amino acids. The CDR3, as DNA: TGTGCCAGCAGCAAAGTCCCGGGAAAGACGGCAGATACGCAGTATTTT. Its protein is CASSKVPGKTADTQYF.

The chain couples TRBV5-1 to TRBJ1-2; D not certain. In germline, CDR1 is SGHRS, CDR2 YFSETQ. The CDR3 sequence is 12 residues long. V shed 0 bases and J shed 6 bases, with 6 bases lying between them. For the CDR3, the DNA is TGCGCCAGCAGCTTGGATCGTCATGGCTACACCTTC. Encoded protein: CASSLDRHGYTF. Full variable domain (remainder filled in from reference TRBV5-1 and TRBJ1-2): KAGVTQTPRYLIKTRGQQVTLSCSPISGHRSVSWYQQTPGQGLQFLFEYFSETQRNKGNFPGRFSGRQFSNSRSEMNVSTLELGDSALYLCASSLDRHGYTFGSGTRLTVV.

This sequence joins TRBV27 and TRBJ2-3; 10 bases fit TRBD1. The CDR3 length is 14 residues. Trimming removed 8 bases from V and 4 bases from J; junction bases left unmatched: 6. Germline V gene sequence: CDR1 MNHEY, CDR2 SMNVEV (reference sequence). In DNA form, the CDR3 reads TGTGCCAGCGGAACGACAGGGGGCGCAGATACGCAGTATTTT. Protein: CASGTTGGADTQYF.

This chain uses TRBV30 with TRBJ2-7, with D possibly matching TRBD2 (7 bases). In germline, CDR1 is GTSNPN, CDR2 SVGIG (reference sequence). The CDR3 totals 11 residues. V was shortened by 2 bases and J by 13 bases, with 15 bases between the two germline ends. For the CDR3, the DNA is TGTGCCTGGAGTAAGGGGGGGGCAGTATACTTC. It is translated as CAWSKGGAVYF.

The count of this clone is one. V and J are TRBV9 and TRBJ2-5; 11 bases agree with TRBD2. Germline assignment: CDR1 SGDLS and CDR2 YYNGEE. V lost 2 bases, J lost 4 bases, and 10 bases stayed unmatched. There are 17 residues in the CDR3. CDR3 bases: TGTGCCAGCAGCGTTAGCGGGAGGGCTGGGGTGGGAGAGACCCAGTACTTC. Its translation: CASSVSGRAGVGETQYF.

The chain joins TRBV28 to TRBJ2-2; tentatively, D is TRBD1 (6 bases). V dropped 7 bases and J dropped 7 bases, with 19 bases sitting between them. This CDR3 has 15 residues. CDR1 and CDR2 from the germline V gene are MDHEN and SYDVKM. Here the CDR3 DNA reads TGTGCCAGCACCTTAGGGGGTCAGGGCGACGGGGAGCTGTTTTTT. It is translated as CASTLGGQGDGELFF.

This chain joins TRBV19 and TRBJ2-3; tentatively, D is TRBD2 (6 bases). The CDR3 is 14 amino acids. V lost 3 bases, J lost 3 bases, and 10 bases lay in between. CDR1 LNHDA and CDR2 SQIVND come from the germline V gene (reference sequence). The CDR3 DNA follows: TGTGCCAGTAGTATGGAGGGAATAACAGATACGCAGTATTTT. It codes for CASSMEGITDTQYF.

This rearrangement joins TRBV2 to TRBJ2-5; perhaps TRBD1 as D (6 bases). Trimming pared 6 bases from V and 1 base from J, leaving 12 bases between. The CDR3 contains 14 residues. The germline gives CDR1 SNHLY, CDR2 FYNNEI. CDR3 protein: CASSLRGPQETQYF. Written as DNA, the CDR3 is TGTGCCAGCAGCCTCAGGGGTCCCCAAGAGACCCAGTACTTC.

The chain employs TRBV5-1 and TRBJ2-1; 14 positions agree with TRBD2. The J segment lost 10 bases and the V segment lost 4 bases, leaving 7 bases of the junction unmatched. CDR3 length: 15 residues. Looked up from germline, CDR1 is SGHRS and CDR2 is YFSETQ. CDR3: CASSPGTSGSGEQFF. The CDR3 DNA sequence: TGCGCCAGCAGCCCAGGGACTAGCGGGAGCGGAGAGCAGTTCTTC.

J is TRBJ1-1 and V is TRBV6-5; D is possibly TRBD1 (5 bases). Per germline, CDR1 MNHEY and CDR2 SVGAGI. Deletions cut 6 bases from V and 5 bases from J, with 7 bases between. The CDR3 consists of 11 residues. The CDR3 sequence is CASRGPTEAFF. The CDR3 bases are TGTGCCAGCAGGGGGCCAACTGAAGCTTTCTTT.

V and J are TRBV7-9 and TRBJ1-1; D possibly corresponds to TRBD1 (5 bases). Trimming left V 5 bases short and J 1 base short, with 11 bases between. This CDR3 spans 14 amino acids. Looked up from germline, CDR1 is SEHNR and CDR2 is FQNEAQ (reference sequence). This CDR3 is CASSAYGGNTEAFF. The CDR3, as DNA: TGTGCCAGCAGCGCCTACGGGGGGAACACTGAAGCTTTCTTT.

The chain uses TRBV6-1 and TRBJ1-4; D ambiguous. V was shortened by 6 bases and J by 6 bases, with 14 bases between the two germline ends. The CDR3 runs to 14 residues. Looked up from germline, CDR1 is MNHNS and CDR2 is SASEGT. The CDR3, as DNA: TGTGCCAGCAGGGGCCCCGTCGCCCATGAAAAACTGTTTTTT. Translated, it gives CASRGPVAHEKLFF.

V is TRBV4-2 and J is TRBJ2-3; 11 bases match TRBD2. The CDR3 spans 21 residues. Germline V gives CDR1 LGHNA, CDR2 YNFKEQ. V was pared by 1 base and J by 2 bases, with 17 bases of the junction left unmatched. CDR3 region: CASSQGNPRLAGTLSTDTQYF. The CDR3 DNA reads TGTGCCAGCAGCCAAGGTAACCCGAGACTAGCGGGAACGTTGTCCACAGATACGCAGTATTTT.

The chain couples TRBV6-5 to TRBJ2-7; D gene unclear. This CDR3 has 12 residues. Trimming cost V 4 bases and J 4 bases, with 8 bases left between them. Germline V CDR1 and CDR2: MNHEY, SVGAGI. CDR3 nucleotide sequence: TGTGCCAGCAGTTTCCCGGGTTACGAGCAGTACTTC. As protein: CASSFPGYEQYF.

V is TRBV6-5 and J is TRBJ2-5, with D unclear. There are 15 residues in the CDR3. Germline V gene lookup returns CDR1 MNHEY and CDR2 SVGAGI. The V gene lost 2 bases and the J gene lost 2 bases, with 12 bases spanning the gap. Written as DNA, the CDR3 is TGTGCCAGCAGTTACGCGCTAGGTTATCAAGAGACCCAGTACTTC. Amino acid sequence: CASSYALGYQETQYF.

The J gene is TRBJ2-7, the V gene TRBV7-9; 14 nucleotides match TRBD2. This CDR3 is built from 16 residues. V gave up 1 base and J gave up 2 bases; unmatched junction bases: 1. Per the germline V gene, CDR1 is SEHNR and CDR2 is FQNEAQ (reference sequence). CDR3 sequence reads: CASSLGGLAGAYEQYF. The CDR3 nucleotides read TGTGCCAGCAGCTTAGGGGGACTAGCGGGAGCCTACGAGCAGTACTTC.

This clone appeared a single time. The rearrangement links TRBV9 to TRBJ2-7; D may be TRBD1 (5 bases). Deletions cut 0 bases from V and 4 bases from J, with 8 bases between. Germline V CDR1 and CDR2: SGDLS, YYNGEE. The CDR3 totals 13 residues. The CDR3 is CASSVAGAYEQYF. CDR3 sequence (DNA): TGTGCCAGCAGCGTAGCTGGGGCGTACGAGCAGTACTTC.

Here the CDR3 DNA reads TGTGCCAGCAGCCACCCTAGCCGGCGGAATGAGCAGTTCTTC. Translation gives CASSHPSRRNEQFF. V and J are TRBV7-6 and TRBJ2-1; D possibly corresponds to TRBD2 (5 bases). V was trimmed by 5 bases and J by 7 bases, leaving 15 bases between them. Germline V gives CDR1 SGHVS, CDR2 FNYEAQ. The CDR3 is 14 amino acids.

The V call is TRBV7-9, the J call TRBJ2-1; 12 bases are a match to TRBD2. The CDR3 extends over 15 amino acids. Looked up from germline, CDR1 is SEHNR and CDR2 is FQNEAQ (reference sequence). V shed 2 bases, J shed 6 bases, and the junction held 2 bases outside the gene matches. The CDR3 nucleotides read TGTGCCAGCAGCTTACTAGCGGGAGGGCCCAATGAGCAGTTCTTC. It translates to CASSLLAGGPNEQFF.

The chain uses TRBV4-3 and TRBJ1-6; no clear D gene. The V end was cut by 1 base, the J end by 11 bases, with 12 bases between. Looked up from germline, CDR1 is LGHNA and CDR2 is YSLEER. There are 14 residues in the CDR3. In DNA form, the CDR3 reads TGCGCCAGCAGCCAAGTCTGGGCGGGAGCACCCCTCCACTTT. Its translation is CASSQVWAGAPLHF.

The V gene is TRBV6-4, the J gene TRBJ1-2; D is ambiguous. Deletions cut 0 bases from V and 8 bases from J, with 16 bases between. The CDR3 runs 15 residues. Germline V gives CDR1 MRHNA, CDR2 SNTAGT. CDR3 in amino acids: CASSDSNFYGRGYTF. CDR3 nucleotide sequence: TGTGCCAGCAGTGACTCGAACTTTTATGGGCGCGGCTACACCTTC.